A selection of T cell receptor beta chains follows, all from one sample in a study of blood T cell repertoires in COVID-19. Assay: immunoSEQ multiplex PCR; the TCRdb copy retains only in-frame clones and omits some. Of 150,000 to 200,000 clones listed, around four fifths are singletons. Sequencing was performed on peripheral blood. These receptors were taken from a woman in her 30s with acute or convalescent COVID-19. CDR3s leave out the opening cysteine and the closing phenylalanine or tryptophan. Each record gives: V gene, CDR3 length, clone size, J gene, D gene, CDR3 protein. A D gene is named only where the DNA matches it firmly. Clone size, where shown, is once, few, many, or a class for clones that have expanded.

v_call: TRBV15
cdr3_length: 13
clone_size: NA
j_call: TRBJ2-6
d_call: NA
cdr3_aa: ATSKTGSGANVLT

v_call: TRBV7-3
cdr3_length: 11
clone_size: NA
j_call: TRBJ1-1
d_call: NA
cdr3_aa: ASSCRDPTEAF

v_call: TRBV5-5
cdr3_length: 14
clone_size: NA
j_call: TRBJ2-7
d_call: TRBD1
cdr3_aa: ASSLGGQGRSYEQY

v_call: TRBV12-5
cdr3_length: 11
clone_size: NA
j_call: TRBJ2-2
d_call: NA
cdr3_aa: ASGSGNTGELF

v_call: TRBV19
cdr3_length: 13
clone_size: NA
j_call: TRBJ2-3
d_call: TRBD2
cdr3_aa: ASRLGLAGTDTQY

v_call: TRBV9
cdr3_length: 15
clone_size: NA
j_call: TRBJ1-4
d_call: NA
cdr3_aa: ASSANPDRKANEKLF

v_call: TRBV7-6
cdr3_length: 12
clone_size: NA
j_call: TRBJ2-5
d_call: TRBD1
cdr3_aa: ASSSTGVRETQY

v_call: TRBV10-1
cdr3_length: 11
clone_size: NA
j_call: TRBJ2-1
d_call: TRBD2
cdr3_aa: ASRTSGSNEQF

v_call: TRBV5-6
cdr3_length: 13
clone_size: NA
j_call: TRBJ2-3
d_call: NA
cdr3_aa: ASSLVGRAGDTQY

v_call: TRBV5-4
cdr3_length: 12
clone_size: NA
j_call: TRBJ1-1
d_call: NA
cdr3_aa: ASSLQGSNTEAF

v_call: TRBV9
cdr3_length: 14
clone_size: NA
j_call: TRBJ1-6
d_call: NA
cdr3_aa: ASSPPASSYNSPLH

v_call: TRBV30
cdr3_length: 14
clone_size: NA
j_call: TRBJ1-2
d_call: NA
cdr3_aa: AWSPPNYGLNYGYT

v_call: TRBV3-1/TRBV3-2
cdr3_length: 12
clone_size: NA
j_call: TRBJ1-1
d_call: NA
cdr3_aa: ASSRGDLATEAF

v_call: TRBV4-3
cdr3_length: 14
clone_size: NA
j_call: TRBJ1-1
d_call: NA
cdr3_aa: ASSRGATGVNTEAF

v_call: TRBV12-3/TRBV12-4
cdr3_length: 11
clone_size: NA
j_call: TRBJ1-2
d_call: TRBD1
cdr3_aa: ASSLQGAYGYT

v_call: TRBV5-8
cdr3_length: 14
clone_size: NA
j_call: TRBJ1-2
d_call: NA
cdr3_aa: ASSLEGASSLYGYT

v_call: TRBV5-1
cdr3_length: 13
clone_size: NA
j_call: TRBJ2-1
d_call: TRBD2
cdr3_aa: ASSVSGKGNNEQF

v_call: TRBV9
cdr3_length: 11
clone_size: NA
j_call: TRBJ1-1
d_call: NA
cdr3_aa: ASSPRGNTEAF

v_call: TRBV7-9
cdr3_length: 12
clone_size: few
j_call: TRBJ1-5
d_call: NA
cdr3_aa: ASSLDLGGQPQH

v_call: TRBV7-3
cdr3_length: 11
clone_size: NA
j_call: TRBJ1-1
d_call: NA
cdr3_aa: ASSLSQVTEAF

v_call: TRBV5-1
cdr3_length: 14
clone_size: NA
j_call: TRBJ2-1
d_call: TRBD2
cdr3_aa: ASSLEWRGGGNEQF